The 27 T cell receptor beta chains listed next were all sequenced from one sample in a study of CD8+ T cells in alopecia areata. Extraction of RNA preceded its reverse transcription into cDNA, which served as the sequencing template. Repertoires were generated with immunoSEQ multiplex PCR, while TCRdb's copy carries only in-frame clones and drops some. This table holds 150,000 or so clones, 40% to 50% found once. The material sequenced was CD4+ T cells sorted from blood. These receptors all come from a human donor with alopecia areata.

This clone appeared a single time. V is TRBV7-8 and J is TRBJ2-7; 8 positions match TRBD1. This CDR3 contains 15 residues. J was trimmed by 2 bases and V by 6 bases; bases with no gene match: 9. The V gene's germline CDR1 is SGHVS and CDR2 FQNEAQ. The CDR3 region has the DNA TGTGCCAGCAGACTCAGCAGGACAGGGCCCTACGAGCAGTACTTC. Its protein product is CASRLSRTGPYEQYF.

The chain has TRBV29-1 and TRBJ2-1, with TRBD2 matching 8 bases. The CDR3 loop spans 10 amino acids. The J segment lost 14 bases and the V segment lost 6 bases, leaving 6 bases of the junction unmatched. CDR1 is SQVTM and CDR2 is ANQGSEA in the germline V gene. CDR3 protein: CSVDSGTKFF. The DNA for the CDR3 is TGCAGCGTCGATAGCGGGACTAAGTTCTTC.

V and J are TRBV29-1 and TRBJ2-7; 7 nucleotides match TRBD2. The CDR3 contains 13 residues. Per the germline V gene, CDR1 is SQVTM and CDR2 is ANQGSEA. The V and J ends lost 7 bases and 0 bases, in that order; junction bases with no gene match: 6. Here the CDR3 reads CSAESGVSYEQYF. As DNA, the CDR3 is TGCAGCGCCGAGAGCGGGGTCTCCTACGAGCAGTACTTC.

The J gene is TRBJ1-1, the V gene TRBV29-1; no clear D gene. Germline-derived CDR1 and CDR2 are SQVTM and ANQGSEA. The CDR3 runs 10 residues. V lost 4 bases, J lost 5 bases, and 5 bases lay in between. This chain's CDR3 is CSVAVTEAFF. CDR3 nucleotide sequence: TGCAGCGTTGCGGTAACTGAAGCTTTCTTT.

This clone has more than one count but fewer than ten. CDR3 residues: CSVEESSYEQYF. CDR3 nucleotides: TGCAGCGTTGAAGAATCCAGCTACGAGCAGTACTTC. The V call is TRBV29-1, the J call TRBJ2-7; D is uncertain. Trimming cost V 0 bases and J 3 bases, with 6 bases left between them. Germline loops: CDR1 SQVTM, CDR2 ANQGSEA. This CDR3 contains 12 residues.

This clone turned up a few times. The chain links TRBV29-1 to TRBJ2-7; TRBD2 matches at 8 bases. From germline, CDR1 is SQVTM and CDR2 ANQGSEA. The CDR3 covers 12 residues. Unmatched junction bases numbered 4, after V lost 7 bases and J lost 2 bases. CDR3 nucleotide sequence: TGCAGCGCCCGGGGACTAGCCTACGAGCAGTACTTC. Translating gives CSARGLAYEQYF.

In this sample, this clone turned up once. The chain combines TRBV4-2 with TRBJ2-7; the D call may be TRBD1 or TRBD2 (7 bases each). Germline V CDR1 and CDR2: LGHNA, YNFKEQ. Trimming cost V 7 bases and J 3 bases, with 19 bases left between them. The CDR3 extends over 15 amino acids. The CDR3 here is CASTPSGGTNYEQYF. The CDR3 nucleotides are TGTGCCAGCACCCCGTCAGGGGGGACTAACTACGAGCAGTACTTC.

As DNA, the CDR3 is TGTGCCAGCAGCGTAAGGGCAGGGGATACTGAAGCTTTCTTT. Protein: CASSVRAGDTEAFF. This chain joins TRBV9 and TRBJ1-1; a possible D gene is TRBD1 (6 bases). Trimming cost V 1 base and J 5 bases, with 12 bases left between them. The V gene's germline CDR1 is SGDLS and CDR2 YYNGEE. The CDR3 loop spans 14 amino acids. The full variable domain, completed using reference TRBV9 and TRBJ1-1, is DSGVTQTPKHLITATGQRVTLRCSPRSGDLSVYWYQQSLDQGLQFLIQYYNGEERAKGNILERFSAQQFPDLHSELNLSSLELGDSALYFCASSVRAGDTEAFFGQGTRLTVV.

This clone was observed a handful of times. The chain's CDR3 is CSVGQGLNQPQHF. The DNA for the CDR3 is TGCAGCGTTGGCCAGGGGCTTAATCAGCCCCAGCATTTT. J is TRBJ1-5 and V is TRBV29-1, with D possibly TRBD1 on 6 matching bases. Per germline, CDR1 SQVTM and CDR2 ANQGSEA. V was pared by 4 bases and J by 4 bases, with 11 bases between. The CDR3 consists of 13 residues.

The chain uses TRBV28 and TRBJ1-1; D ambiguous. Trimming shortened V by 3 bases and J by 1 base, and 6 bases separated the two germline ends. The CDR3 extends over 13 amino acids. In germline, CDR1 is MDHEN, CDR2 SYDVKM. CDR3 coding DNA: TGTGCCAGCAGTTTCATGGGGAACACTGAAGCTTTCTTT. It encodes CASSFMGNTEAFF.

This clone appeared a few times. V and J are TRBV19 and TRBJ1-2; 7 nucleotides align to TRBD1. CDR1 LNHDA and CDR2 SQIVND come from the germline V gene (reference sequence). There are 15 residues in the CDR3. V shed 5 bases and J 1 base; nucleotides not matched to a gene: 7. In nucleotides, the CDR3 is TGTGCCAGTAGTCGGCTAAACAGGGGTAACTATGGCTACACCTTC. It specifies CASSRLNRGNYGYTF.

V usage is TRBV27 and J usage is TRBJ2-1, with 8 bases aligning to TRBD2. The CDR3 sequence is 14 residues long. With 3 bases clipped from V and 7 bases from J, the junction kept 5 bases outside the gene matches. Germline V lookup: CDR1 MNHEY, CDR2 SMNVEV (reference sequence). The CDR3 loop reads CASSFISGSNEQFF. DNA of the CDR3: TGTGCCAGCAGTTTTATAAGCGGGAGTAATGAGCAGTTCTTC.

The gene calls are TRBV2 and TRBJ2-2; D is undetermined. CDR1 and CDR2 (germline): SNHLY, FYNNEI. Trimming took off 2 bases at V and 0 bases at J, with 7 bases between the two ends. This CDR3 comprises 15 residues. In nucleotides, the CDR3 is TGTGCCAGCAGTGAAAGTGGCCCGAACACCGGGGAGCTGTTTTTT. It specifies CASSESGPNTGELFF.

This chain connects TRBV29-1 to TRBJ2-2, with 8 positions matching TRBD2. The V gene's germline CDR1 is SQVTM and CDR2 ANQGSEA. The V segment lost 0 bases and the J segment 5 bases; nucleotides outside the gene matches: 5. The CDR3 covers 15 residues. CDR3 DNA: TGCAGCGTTGAAGACGGCCCGGGAGGGACCGGGGAGCTGTTTTTT. The encoded protein is CSVEDGPGGTGELFF.

This chain links TRBV28 with TRBJ2-4, with D unclear. There are 15 residues in the CDR3. V was clipped by 4 bases and J by 8 bases, with 18 bases between them. Germline-derived CDR1 and CDR2 are MDHEN and SYDVKM. DNA of the CDR3: TGTGCCAGCAGTTCCTCGGCAGCAGCCTACGACATTCAGTACTTC. Its translation: CASSSSAAAYDIQYF. Filled out from reference TRBV28 and TRBJ2-4, the complete variable domain reads DVKVTQSSRYLVKRTGEKVFLECVQDMDHENMFWYRQDPGLGLRLIYFSYDVKMKEKGDIPEGYSVSREKKERFSLILESASTNQTSMYLCASSSSAAAYDIQYFGAGTRLSVL.

Only a few counts were recorded for this clone. The V and J genes are TRBV29-1 and TRBJ1-2; 7 nucleotides align to TRBD1. Looked up from germline, CDR1 is SQVTM and CDR2 is ANQGSEA. V gave up 7 bases and J gave up 8 bases; unmatched junction bases: 7. CDR3 length equals 11 residues. The CDR3 DNA reads TGCAGCGATCGACAGGGCGGGGGCTACACCTTC. Amino acid sequence: CSDRQGGGYTF.

CDR3 DNA sequence: TGCAGCGACCCCAAGGAGAGGACAGGGGGCTATGGACTAGCCCTCTACGAGCAGTACTTC. Amino acid sequence: CSDPKERTGGYGLALYEQYF. The rearrangement joins TRBV29-1 to TRBJ2-7; 11 bases fit TRBD1. J was trimmed by 3 bases and V by 7 bases; bases with no gene match: 26. The CDR3 runs to 20 residues. Germline values: CDR1 SQVTM, CDR2 ANQGSEA.

J is TRBJ1-1 and V is TRBV30; no reliable D call. Germline lookup yields CDR1 GTSNPN and CDR2 SVGIG (reference sequence). This CDR3 spans 10 amino acids. The CDR3 coding sequence is TGTGTGGGTGTGAACCTGGAAGCTTTCTTT. Its protein product is CVGVNLEAFF.

This clone was picked up a small number of times. The rearrangement uses TRBV28 and TRBJ2-1, with D perhaps matching TRBD1 (7 bases). Germline V gene sequence: CDR1 MDHEN, CDR2 SYDVKM. Trimming stripped 2 bases from V and 9 bases from J, with 14 bases between. The length of the CDR3 is 14 residues. The CDR3 DNA follows: TGTGCCAGCAGTTTAAGCCAGGGGGGCGGTGAGCAGTTCTTC. Amino acid sequence: CASSLSQGGGEQFF. Complete variable domain (other parts from reference TRBV28 and TRBJ2-1): DVKVTQSSRYLVKRTGEKVFLECVQDMDHENMFWYRQDPGLGLRLIYFSYDVKMKEKGDIPEGYSVSREKKERFSLILESASTNQTSMYLCASSLSQGGGEQFFGPGTRLTVL.

The chain recombines TRBV6-4 with TRBJ2-3; 14 bases match TRBD2. In germline, CDR1 is MRHNA, CDR2 SNTAGT. The CDR3 spans 16 residues. With 6 bases clipped from V and 4 bases from J, the junction kept 6 bases outside the gene matches. CDR3 sequence reads: CASRPSGLAGADTQYF. In DNA form, the CDR3 reads TGTGCCAGCAGGCCCTCGGGACTAGCGGGGGCAGATACGCAGTATTTT.

The chain recombines TRBV30 with TRBJ1-2; the D gene is possibly TRBD1 (6 bases). Trimming stripped 2 bases from V and 2 bases from J, with 15 bases between. CDR1 and CDR2 (germline): GTSNPN, SVGIG (reference sequence). CDR3 length: 15 amino acids. The CDR3 nucleotides are TGTGCCTGGAGTCTGGGGGGCGCGGGGAACTATGGCTACACCTTC. Amino acid sequence: CAWSLGGAGNYGYTF.

A single count supports this clone. The chain couples TRBV30 to TRBJ1-3; a weak D match, TRBD1 (5 bases). Germline V gene data show CDR1 as GTSNPN and CDR2 as SVGIG (reference sequence). The V end was cut by 1 base, the J end by 0 bases, with 13 bases between. The CDR3 consists of 16 residues. Here the CDR3 reads CAWSGGDRGSGNTIYF. The CDR3 DNA is TGTGCCTGGAGTGGGGGCGACCGAGGCTCTGGAAACACCATATATTTT.

This chain's CDR3 is CASSLVGGLNQPQHF. CDR3 nucleotides: TGCGCCAGCAGCTTGGTAGGCGGACTAAATCAGCCCCAGCATTTT. V gene TRBV5-1 combines with J gene TRBJ1-5; D not certain. The germline V and J ends were trimmed by 0 bases and 4 bases, with 11 bases remaining between them. Germline CDR1 SGHRS, CDR2 YFSETQ. The CDR3 has 15 residues.

The V call is TRBV29-1, the J call TRBJ2-3; D gene ambiguous. Looked up from germline, CDR1 is SQVTM and CDR2 is ANQGSEA. V lost 5 bases and J lost 4, with 7 bases in between. This CDR3 is 11 amino acids long. CDR3 bases: TGCAGCGTTCGAAGGGCAGATACGCAGTATTTT. This codes for CSVRRADTQYF.

This clone was seen more than once but under ten times. The rearrangement joins TRBV18 to TRBJ1-5; D unclear. V was shortened by 3 bases and J by 2 bases, with 14 bases between the two germline ends. The CDR3 is 16 residues long. Germline CDR1 is KGHSH and CDR2 is LQKENI. The CDR3: CASSPESSSGNQPQHF. As DNA, the CDR3 is TGTGCCAGCTCACCTGAGTCCTCTAGCGGCAATCAGCCCCAGCATTTT.

The genes are TRBV6-5 and TRBJ1-2; D might be TRBD1 (5 bases). Germline values: CDR1 MNHEY, CDR2 SVGAGI. This CDR3 spans 13 amino acids. V shed 8 bases and J shed 0 bases, with 10 bases lying between them. CDR3 in amino acids: CASLGGSNYGYTF. CDR3 nucleotides: TGTGCCAGCCTTGGGGGATCTAACTATGGCTACACCTTC.

V is TRBV29-1 and J is TRBJ2-5, with 7 nucleotides matching TRBD1. Trimming took 5 bases from V and 4 from J; bases not matched to a gene: 13. Germline V CDR1 and CDR2: SQVTM, ANQGSEA. This CDR3 is built from 15 residues. The CDR3 here is CSVYYLQGMGETQYF. CDR3 nucleotides: TGCAGCGTTTACTATCTACAGGGGATGGGAGAGACCCAGTACTTC.